This TCR beta chain was retrieved from a study of CD8 T cells in ankylosing spondylitis. Study results and limitations: What appeared characteristic of ankylosing spondylitis blood was a TCR beta motif of several highly homologous variants. Clones tied to disease were said to be significantly enriched in matched ankylosing spondylitis synovial fluid.

A word on this clonotype: The antigen remains unidentified.

CDR3 length equals 12 residues. Trimming took 5 bases from V and 10 from J, leaving 11 bases between them. Per germline, CDR1 MNHEY and CDR2 SMNVEV (reference sequence). Quantitative 5'-RACE with molecular barcodes generated TCR beta libraries. TCRdb itself ran the 5' RACE reads through MiXCR, one entry per CDR3 protein. The table includes a few hundred thousand distinct CDR3 sequences, roughly 18% detected once. The chain couples TRBV27 to TRBJ1-4, with TRBD1 as a possible D gene (6 bases). Source material: blood, either unsorted or a sorted T cell fraction (not recorded which). This TCR was recovered from a male donor with ankylosing spondylitis. The CDR3 here is CASSLPRGKLFF. The CDR3 DNA follows: TGTGCCAGCAGTCTCCCCAGGGGAAAACTGTTTTTT.